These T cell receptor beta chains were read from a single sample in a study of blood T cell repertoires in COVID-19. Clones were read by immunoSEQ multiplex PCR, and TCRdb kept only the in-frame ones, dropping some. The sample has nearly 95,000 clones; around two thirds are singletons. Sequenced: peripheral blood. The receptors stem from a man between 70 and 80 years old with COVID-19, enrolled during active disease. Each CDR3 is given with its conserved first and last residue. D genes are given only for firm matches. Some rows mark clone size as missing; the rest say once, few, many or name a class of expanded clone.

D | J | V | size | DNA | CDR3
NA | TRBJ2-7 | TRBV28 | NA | TGTGCCAGCAGTTTGGCCGGGACAAGATTCTACGAGCAGTACTTC | CASSLAGTRFYEQYF
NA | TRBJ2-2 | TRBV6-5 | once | TGTGCCAGCAGTCTACCTACCGGGGAGCTGTTTTTT | CASSLPTGELFF
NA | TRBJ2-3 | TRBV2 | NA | TGTGCCAGCGGGGGGCGGGGGTCCCTAACTAGCACAGATACGCAGTATTTT | CASGGRGSLTSTDTQYF
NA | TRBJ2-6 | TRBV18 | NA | TGTGCCAGCTCACCGAGATCCTCTGGGGCCAACGTCCTGACTTTC | CASSPRSSGANVLTF
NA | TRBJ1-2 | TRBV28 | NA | TGTGCCAGCAGTTTAGGGCTGGGTCTCTATGGCTACACCTTC | CASSLGLGLYGYTF
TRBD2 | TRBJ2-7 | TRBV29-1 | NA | TGCAGCGTTGAGCTAGCGGGAGCCATAGACGAGCAGTACTTC | CSVELAGAIDEQYF
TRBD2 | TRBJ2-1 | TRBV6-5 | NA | TGTGCCAGCAGTTTCGGGGGAGGGCCTAACAATGAGCAGTTCTTC | CASSFGGGPNNEQFF
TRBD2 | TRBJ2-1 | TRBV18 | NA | TGTGCCAGCTCACCAGTAGTAGCGGGAGAGGGTGAGCAGTTCTTC | CASSPVVAGEGEQFF
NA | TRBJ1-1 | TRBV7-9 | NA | TGTGCCAGCAGCTTAATGACTCATCCTGGCCGGAACACTGAAGCTTTCTTT | CASSLMTHPGRNTEAFF
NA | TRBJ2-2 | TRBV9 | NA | TGTGCCAGCAGCGTAGCGGGGGACGGGGAGCTGTTTTTT | CASSVAGDGELFF
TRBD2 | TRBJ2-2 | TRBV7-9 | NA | TGTGCCAGCAGCTTTGCTAGCGGAACCACCGGGGAGCTGTTTTTT | CASSFASGTTGELFF
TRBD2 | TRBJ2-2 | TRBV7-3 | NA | TGTGCCAGCAGCTTTCTACCGGGACTAGCGAACACCGGGGAGCTGTTTTTT | CASSFLPGLANTGELFF
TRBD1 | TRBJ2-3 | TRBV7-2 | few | TGTGCCAGCAGCTCAGGGGGTTATACGCAGTATTTT | CASSSGGYTQYF
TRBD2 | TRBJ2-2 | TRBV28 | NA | TGTGCCAGCATTACTCTAGCGGAGAACACCGGGGAGCTGTTTTTT | CASITLAENTGELFF